This T cell receptor (beta chain) was captured in a study of OX40 agonist ivuxolimab in advanced cancers. Turning to the study itself: A history of anti-PD-1, anti-PD-L1 or anti-CTLA-4 therapy was acceptable, and about 40% had some. Study-wide results and limits: Both blood CD4+ and CD8+ T cells showed clonal growth by week 6 at 0.1 to 3.0 mg/kg.

Produced via immunoSEQ multiplex PCR; TCRdb's table is partial and in-frame only. Of under 100,000 clones listed, 70% to 90% are singletons. In its sample, this clone was seen a few times. What it binds is unknown. Exclusion of a patient followed from autoimmune disease history or systemic immunosuppression. Germline CDR1 reads SGHDN; CDR2 reads FVKESK. Trimming shortened V by 5 bases and J by 0 bases, and 11 bases separated the two germline ends. The CDR3 has 14 residues. This receptor was obtained from an adult with an advanced solid tumor such as melanoma, head and neck, liver or kidney cancer. The specimen was CD4+ or CD8+ T cells sorted from blood, collected in a trial of the OX40 agonist ivuxolimab. The chain links TRBV14 to TRBJ2-7; perhaps TRBD1 as D (5 bases). As DNA, the CDR3 is TGTGCCAGCAGCGCACAGGAGATCTCCTACGAGCAGTACTTC. Protein sequence: CASSAQEISYEQYF.